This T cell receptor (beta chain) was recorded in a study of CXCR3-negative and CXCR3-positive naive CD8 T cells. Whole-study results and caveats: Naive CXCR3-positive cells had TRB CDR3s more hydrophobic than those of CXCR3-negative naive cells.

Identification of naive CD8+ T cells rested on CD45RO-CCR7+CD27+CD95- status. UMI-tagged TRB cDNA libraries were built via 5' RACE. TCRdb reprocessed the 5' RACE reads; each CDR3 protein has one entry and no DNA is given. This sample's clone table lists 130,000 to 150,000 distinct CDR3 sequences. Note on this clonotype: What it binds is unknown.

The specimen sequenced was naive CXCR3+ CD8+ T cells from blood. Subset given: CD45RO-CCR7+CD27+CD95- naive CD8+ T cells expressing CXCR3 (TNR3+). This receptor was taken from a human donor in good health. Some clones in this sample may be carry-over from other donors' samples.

Here the CDR3 reads CASSLGGMNTEAFF. The chain carries TRBV5-1 and TRBJ1-1. Germline V gene lookup returns CDR1 SGHRS and CDR2 YFSETQ. The CDR3 is 14 amino acids.